Listed here are 5 T cell receptor beta chains from one sample, sequenced in a study of T cells in Graves' hyperthyroidism and ophthalmopathy. Amplified regions were TCR beta CDR3 sequences from RNA transcripts. HTBI primers drove first-round RT-PCR of the TCR CDR3. TCRdb re-called the multiplex PCR reads with MiXCR, one entry per CDR3 protein. Here the sample spans some 360,000 distinct CDR3 sequences, around 13% being singletons. Material: blood. These receptors were collected from a woman in her sixties or seventies with Graves' hyperthyroidism.

This clonotype turned up a few times. The genes are TRBV19 and TRBJ2-7; D is possibly TRBD2 (6 bases). The CDR3 has 15 residues. V lost 1 base, J lost 0 bases, and 10 bases lay in between. The germline gives CDR1 LNHDA, CDR2 SQIVND (reference sequence). The CDR3 bases are TGTGCCAGTAGTATAGTGGCCGGGAGCTCCTACGAGCAGTACTTC. Its protein is CASSIVAGSSYEQYF.

In its sample, this clonotype was seen many times. The rearrangement links TRBV6-2 or TRBV6-3 to TRBJ1-5, with a possible D match to TRBD1 (5 bases). Trimming took 6 bases from V and 6 from J, leaving 18 bases between them. Germline V gene lookup returns CDR1 MNHEY and CDR2 SVGEGT. This CDR3 region has 15 residues. CDR3 sequence (DNA): TGTGCCAGCAGAGCGGGCGGCGGGGGTTCTCAGCCCCAGCATTTT. This sequence encodes CASRAGGGGSQPQHF.

This clonotype was seen many times. This rearrangement joins TRBV5-1 to TRBJ2-2; 8 bases are shared with TRBD2. Trimming at V came to 4 bases and at J to 9 bases, leaving 8 bases not matched to a gene. Germline values: CDR1 SGHRS, CDR2 YFSETQ. This CDR3 has 14 amino acids. The CDR3 loop is CASSISGIDWELFF. The CDR3 DNA follows: TGCGCCAGCAGCATTAGCGGGATTGACTGGGAGCTGTTTTTT.

This clonotype was observed at least ten times. The genes are TRBV11-3 and TRBJ2-1, with D perhaps TRBD2 (6 bases). Trimming left V 5 bases short and J 5 bases short, with 16 bases between. The CDR3 is 15 residues long. Per germline, CDR1 SGHNT and CDR2 YENEEA. The CDR3 region is CASSPRSGAHNEQFF. The CDR3 DNA follows: TGTGCCAGCAGCCCGCGATCGGGAGCCCACAATGAGCAGTTCTTC. Full variable domain (rest looked up from reference TRBV11-3 and TRBJ2-1): EAGVVQSPRYKIIEKKQPVAFWCNPISGHNTLYWYLQNLGQGPELLIRYENEEAVDDSQLPKDRFSAERLKGVDSTLKIQPAELGDSAVYLCASSPRSGAHNEQFFGPGTRLTVL.

At least ten counts were recorded for this clonotype. This chain connects TRBV27 to TRBJ1-2; the match to TRBD1 covers 7 bases. J was trimmed by 4 bases and V by 2 bases; bases with no gene match: 1. Germline V gene data show CDR1 as MNHEY and CDR2 as SMNVEV (reference sequence). The CDR3 spans 13 residues. The CDR3 DNA follows: TGTGCCAGCAGTTTACCAGGGGGCTATGGCTACACCTTC. Its translation is CASSLPGGYGYTF.